This record concerns one T cell receptor (beta chain) sequence. Additional DNA sequences in this sample encode the identical CDR3. Methods used by the authors: Amplification from reference gene primers served as the basis for estimated nucleated cell counts. TCRdb's copy holds only in-frame clones and misses some; the assay was immunoSEQ multiplex PCR. V and J calls and clone size come straight from that table; D and trimming were deduced from the DNA. The sample consists of about 400,000 clones, roughly 90% of them appearing once. The data belong to a study of blood T cell repertoires in COVID-19. Study as a whole: Sources were T cells, B-cell-depleted T cells, or PBMCs; the material itself was cDNA or gDNA.

The V gene's germline CDR1 is LGHDT and CDR2 YNNKEL (reference sequence). The CDR3 covers 11 residues. V was pared by 2 bases and J by 8 bases, with 6 bases between. The TCR originated in a middle-aged man with acute or convalescent COVID-19. The rearrangement links TRBV3-1 (or the pseudogene TRBV3-2) to TRBJ1-2; D remains ambiguous. The sample taken for sequencing was peripheral blood. The CDR3 sequence is CASSQTGGYTF. CDR3 bases: TGTGCCAGCAGCCAAACGGGGGGCTACACCTTC.